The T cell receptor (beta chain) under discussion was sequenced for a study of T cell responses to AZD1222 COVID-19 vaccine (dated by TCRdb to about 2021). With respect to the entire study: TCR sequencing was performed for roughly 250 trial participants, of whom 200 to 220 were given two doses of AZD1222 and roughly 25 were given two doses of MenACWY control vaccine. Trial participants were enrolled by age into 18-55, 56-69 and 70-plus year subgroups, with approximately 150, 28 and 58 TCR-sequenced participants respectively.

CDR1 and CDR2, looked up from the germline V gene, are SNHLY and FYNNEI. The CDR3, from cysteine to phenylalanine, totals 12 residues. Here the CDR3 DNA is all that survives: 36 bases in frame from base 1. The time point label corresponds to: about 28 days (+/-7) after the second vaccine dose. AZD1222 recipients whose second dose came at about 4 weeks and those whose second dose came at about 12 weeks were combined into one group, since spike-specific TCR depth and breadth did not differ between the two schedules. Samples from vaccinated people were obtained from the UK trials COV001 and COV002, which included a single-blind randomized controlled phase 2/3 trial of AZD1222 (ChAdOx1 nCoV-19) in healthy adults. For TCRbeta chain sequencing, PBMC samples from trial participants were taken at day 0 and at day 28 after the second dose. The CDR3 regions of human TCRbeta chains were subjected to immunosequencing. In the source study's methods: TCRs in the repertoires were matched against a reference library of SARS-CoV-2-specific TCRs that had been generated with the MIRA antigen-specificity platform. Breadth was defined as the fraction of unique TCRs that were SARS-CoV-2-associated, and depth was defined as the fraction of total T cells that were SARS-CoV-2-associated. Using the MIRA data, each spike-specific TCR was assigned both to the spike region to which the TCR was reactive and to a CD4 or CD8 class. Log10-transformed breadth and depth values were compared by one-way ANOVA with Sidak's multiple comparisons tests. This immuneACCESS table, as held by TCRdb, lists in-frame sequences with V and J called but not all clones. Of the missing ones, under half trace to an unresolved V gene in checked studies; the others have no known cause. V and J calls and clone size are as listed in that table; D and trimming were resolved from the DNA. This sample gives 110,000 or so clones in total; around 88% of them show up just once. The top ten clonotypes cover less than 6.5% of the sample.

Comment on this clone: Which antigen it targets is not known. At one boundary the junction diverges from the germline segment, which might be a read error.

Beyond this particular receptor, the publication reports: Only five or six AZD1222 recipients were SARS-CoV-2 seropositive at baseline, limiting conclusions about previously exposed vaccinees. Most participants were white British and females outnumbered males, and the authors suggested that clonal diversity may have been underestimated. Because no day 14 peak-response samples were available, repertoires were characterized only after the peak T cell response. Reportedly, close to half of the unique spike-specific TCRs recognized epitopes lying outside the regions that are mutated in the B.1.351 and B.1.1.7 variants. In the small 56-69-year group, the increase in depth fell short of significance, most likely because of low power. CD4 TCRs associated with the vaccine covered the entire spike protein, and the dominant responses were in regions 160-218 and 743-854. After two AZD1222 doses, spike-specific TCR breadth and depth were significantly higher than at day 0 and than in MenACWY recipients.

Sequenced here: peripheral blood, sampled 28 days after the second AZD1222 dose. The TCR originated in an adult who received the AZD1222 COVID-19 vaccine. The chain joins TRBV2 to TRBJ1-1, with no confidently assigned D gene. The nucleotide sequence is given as TGTGCCAGCAGTGGTCTGAACGCTGAAGCTTTCTTT. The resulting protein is CASSGLNAEAFF.